Included here is one TCR beta chain sequence, with context. The antigen remains unidentified. Broader study findings: Tumor memory CD4+ T cell TCR gene usage was found to cluster with blood and lymph node memory CD4+ cells and with lymph node naive CD4+ cells. The larger-cohort validation was restricted to a single TCR beta V-J rearrangement rather than whole repertoires.

TCRdb re-derived calls from the 5' RACE reads in MiXCR, one entry per CDR3 protein. The sample includes more than 40,000 distinct CDR3 sequences, around 30% of them seen just once. V was clipped by 3 bases and J by 3 bases, with 8 bases between them. The CDR3 extends over 12 amino acids. The germline CDR1 and CDR2 sequences are DFQATT and SNEGSKA (reference sequence). This chain links TRBV20-1 with TRBJ2-5, with no clear D. This TCR was recovered from a female donor with breast cancer. Sequencing was carried out using memory CD4+ T cells sorted from a lymph node. Regarding subset: memory CD4+ T cells, CD4+CD45RO+CD25-. CDR3 nucleotide sequence: TGCAGTGCTAGTAACGTGGAAGAGACCCAGTACTTC. Its protein is CSASNVEETQYF.